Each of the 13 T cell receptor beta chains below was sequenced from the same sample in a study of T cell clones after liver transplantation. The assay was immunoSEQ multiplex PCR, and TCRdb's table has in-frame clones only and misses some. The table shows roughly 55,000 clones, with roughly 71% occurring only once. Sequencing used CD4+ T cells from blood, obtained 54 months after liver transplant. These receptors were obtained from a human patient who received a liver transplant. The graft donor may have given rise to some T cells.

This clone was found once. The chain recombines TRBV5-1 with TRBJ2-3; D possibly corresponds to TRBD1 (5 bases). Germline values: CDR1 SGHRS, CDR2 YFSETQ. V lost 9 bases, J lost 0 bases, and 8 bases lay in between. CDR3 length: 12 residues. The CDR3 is CATRQSTDTQYF. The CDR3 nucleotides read TGCGCCACCCGACAGAGCACAGATACGCAGTATTTT.

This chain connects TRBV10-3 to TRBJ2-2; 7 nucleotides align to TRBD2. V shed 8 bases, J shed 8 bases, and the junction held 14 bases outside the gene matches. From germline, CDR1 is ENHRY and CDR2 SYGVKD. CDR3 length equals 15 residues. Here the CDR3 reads CAIPRSSGDGGELFF. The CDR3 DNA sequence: TGTGCCATCCCGCGGTCTAGCGGTGATGGGGGGGAGCTGTTTTTT.

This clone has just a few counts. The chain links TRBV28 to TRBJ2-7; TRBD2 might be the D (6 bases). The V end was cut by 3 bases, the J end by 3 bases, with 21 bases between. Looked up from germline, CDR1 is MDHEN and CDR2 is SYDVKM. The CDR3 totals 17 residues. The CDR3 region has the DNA TGTGCCAGCAGTTTGGAGGGTCTAGGCAGGTATAGCTACGAGCAGTACTTC. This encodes CASSLEGLGRYSYEQYF.

The CDR3 region has the DNA TGTGCCAGCTCACCACCGAGCCTCAACTCCTACGAGCAGTACTTC. Protein: CASSPPSLNSYEQYF. The genes are TRBV18 and TRBJ2-7; D remains ambiguous. V was cut by 0 bases and J by 0 bases, with 9 bases left in between. Germline V lookup: CDR1 KGHSH, CDR2 LQKENI. This CDR3 is 15 amino acids long.

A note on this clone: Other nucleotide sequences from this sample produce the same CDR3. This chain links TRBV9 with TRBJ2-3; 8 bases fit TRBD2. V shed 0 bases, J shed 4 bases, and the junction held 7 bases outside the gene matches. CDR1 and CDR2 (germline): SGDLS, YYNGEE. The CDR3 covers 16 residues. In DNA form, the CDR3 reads TGTGCCAGCAGCGTAGGGGGACTAGTTGTCGCAGATACGCAGTATTTT. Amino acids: CASSVGGLVVADTQYF.

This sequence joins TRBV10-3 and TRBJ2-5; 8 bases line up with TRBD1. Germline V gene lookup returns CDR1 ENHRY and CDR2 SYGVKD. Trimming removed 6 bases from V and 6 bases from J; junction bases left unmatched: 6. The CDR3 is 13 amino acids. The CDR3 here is CAISLDRDQTQYF. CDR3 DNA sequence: TGTGCCATCAGCCTGGACAGGGACCAGACCCAGTACTTC.

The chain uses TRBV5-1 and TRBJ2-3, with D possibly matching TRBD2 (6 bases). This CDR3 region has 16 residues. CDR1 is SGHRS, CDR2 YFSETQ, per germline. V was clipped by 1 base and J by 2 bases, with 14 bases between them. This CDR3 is CASSLSTSLNTDTQYF. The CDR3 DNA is TGCGCCAGCAGCTTGTCAACTAGCTTAAACACAGATACGCAGTATTTT.

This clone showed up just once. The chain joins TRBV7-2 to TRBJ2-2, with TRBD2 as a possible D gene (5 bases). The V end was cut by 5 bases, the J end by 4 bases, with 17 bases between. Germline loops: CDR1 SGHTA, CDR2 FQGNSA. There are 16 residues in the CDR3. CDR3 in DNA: TGTGCCAGCAGCCCGAGGCGGGTCCCCGCCACCGGGGAGCTGTTTTTT. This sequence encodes CASSPRRVPATGELFF.

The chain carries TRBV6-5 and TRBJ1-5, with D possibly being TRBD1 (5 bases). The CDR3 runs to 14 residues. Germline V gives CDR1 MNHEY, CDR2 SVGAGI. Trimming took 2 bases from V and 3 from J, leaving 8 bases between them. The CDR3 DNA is TGTGCCAGCAGTTACAGGGGCAACAATCAGCCCCAGCATTTT. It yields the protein CASSYRGNNQPQHF.

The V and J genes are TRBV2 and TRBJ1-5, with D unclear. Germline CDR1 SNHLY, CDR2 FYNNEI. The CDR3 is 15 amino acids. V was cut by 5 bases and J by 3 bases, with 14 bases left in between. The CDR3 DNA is TGTGCCAGCAGTCCATTAGGTCAGAACAATCAGCCCCAGCATTTT. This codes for CASSPLGQNNQPQHF.

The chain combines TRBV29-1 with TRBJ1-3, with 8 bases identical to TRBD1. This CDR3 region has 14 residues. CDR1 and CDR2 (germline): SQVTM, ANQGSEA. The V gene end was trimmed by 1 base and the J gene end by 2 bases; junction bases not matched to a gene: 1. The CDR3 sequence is CSVEGTGTGNTIYF. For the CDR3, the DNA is TGCAGCGTTGAAGGGACAGGGACTGGAAACACCATATATTTT.

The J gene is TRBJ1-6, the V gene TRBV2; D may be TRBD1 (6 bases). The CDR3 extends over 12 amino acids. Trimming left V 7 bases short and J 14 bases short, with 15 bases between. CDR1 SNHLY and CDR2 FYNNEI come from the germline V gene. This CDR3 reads CASTADSRTLHF. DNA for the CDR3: TGTGCCAGCACTGCGGACAGTCGGACCCTCCACTTT.

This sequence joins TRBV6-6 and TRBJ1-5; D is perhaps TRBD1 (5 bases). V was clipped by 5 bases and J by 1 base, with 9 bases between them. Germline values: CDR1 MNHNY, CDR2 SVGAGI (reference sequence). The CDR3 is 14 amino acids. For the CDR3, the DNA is TGTGCCAGCAGTACCCGACAGAGCAATCAGCCCCAGCATTTT. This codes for CASSTRQSNQPQHF.